This T cell receptor (beta chain) is drawn from a study of identical twins. TCRdb fed the 5' RACE reads into MiXCR, producing one record per CDR3 protein. The sample carries about 1.7 million distinct CDR3 sequences, roughly 35% recorded once. Between the trimmed V and J ends, which lost 2 bases and 7 bases, there was a span of 15 bases. The CDR3 runs 16 residues. The chain recombines TRBV12-3 or TRBV12-4 with TRBJ1-6; TRBD1 is a possible D gene (6 bases). This sequence was found in a newborn girl in good health. Sequences were obtained from cord blood. CDR3 protein: CASSLRQGTTNSPLHF. CDR3 bases: TGTGCCAGCAGTTTAAGGCAGGGGACTACCAATTCACCCCTCCACTTT.